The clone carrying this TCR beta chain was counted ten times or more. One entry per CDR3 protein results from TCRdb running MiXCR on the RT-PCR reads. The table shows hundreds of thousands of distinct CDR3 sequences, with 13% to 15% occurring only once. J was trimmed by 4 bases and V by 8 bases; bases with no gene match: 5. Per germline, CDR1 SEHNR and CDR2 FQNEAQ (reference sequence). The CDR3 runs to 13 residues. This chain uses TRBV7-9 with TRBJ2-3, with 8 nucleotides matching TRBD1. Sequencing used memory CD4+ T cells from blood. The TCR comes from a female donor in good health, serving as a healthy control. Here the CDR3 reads CASDRQGPDTQYF. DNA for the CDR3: TGTGCCAGCGACCGACAGGGGCCAGATACGCAGTATTTT.